A selection of T cell receptor beta chains follows, all from one sample in a study of blood T cell repertoires in COVID-19. This table comes from immunoSEQ multiplex PCR, and its TCRdb copy is limited to in-frame clones, with some not included. The data hold about 88,000 clones, with roughly 89% observed a single time. The sequenced sample consisted of peripheral blood. The receptors come from a woman aged 55 to 70 with COVID-19, enrolled during active disease. Each CDR3 is given with its conserved first and last residue. The order of the fields is D gene, clone size, V gene, J gene, CDR3 length, CDR3 DNA, CDR3 protein. The D gene is left open where the match is weak. Clone size is not always given. Where it is, it says once, few, many or a class for expanded clones.

NA	once	TRBV5-6	TRBJ1-2	17	TGTGCCAGCAGCTTAATCACAGACAGGATTCTTTTTTATGGCTACACCTTC	CASSLITDRILFYGYTF
TRBD1	NA	TRBV6-2/TRBV6-3	TRBJ1-2	13	TGTGCCAGCAGTCCCGACAGGGACTATGGCTACACCTTC	CASSPDRDYGYTF
NA	NA	TRBV7-9	TRBJ1-1	14	TGTGCCAGCAGCTTAATCTTCCGGGGCACTGAAGCTTTCTTT	CASSLIFRGTEAFF
NA	NA	TRBV7-3	TRBJ2-2	16	TGTGCCAGCAGCTTACTCGGCAGGGGATACACCGGGGAGCTGTTTTTT	CASSLLGRGYTGELFF
NA	once	TRBV5-1	TRBJ1-1	15	TGCGCCAGCAGCTTGGTAGGGAGGAAGGACACTGAAGCTTTCTTT	CASSLVGRKDTEAFF
NA	NA	TRBV6-5	TRBJ2-7	14	TGTGCCAGCAGTTTAAGCGGGACATACGCCGAGCAGTACTTC	CASSLSGTYAEQYF
TRBD2	NA	TRBV4-3	TRBJ2-7	14	TGCGCCAGCAGCCAAGGGTGGCTAGCGGGCGAGCAGTACTTC	CASSQGWLAGEQYF
TRBD1	once	TRBV7-7	TRBJ2-5	16	TGTGCTAGCAGTTCCTTGGTTACAGGGGGCGCAGAGACCCAGTACTTC	CASSSLVTGGAETQYF
NA	NA	TRBV5-6	TRBJ1-2	12	TGTGCCAGCAGCAAGGACAGACGTGGCTACACCTTC	CASSKDRRGYTF
TRBD1	NA	TRBV2	TRBJ2-2	14	TGTGCCAGCAGAGGGGGCGTGGACACCGGGGAGCTGTTTTTT	CASRGGVDTGELFF
NA	NA	TRBV5-4	TRBJ2-7	17	TGTGCCAGCAGCTTGGGGCCAGGGGAGTCCAAGGACTACGAGCAGTACTTC	CASSLGPGESKDYEQYF
TRBD1	NA	TRBV7-9	TRBJ1-1	13	TGTGCCAGCAGCCCAAGACAGGGAACTGAAGCTTTCTTT	CASSPRQGTEAFF
NA	NA	TRBV28	TRBJ1-4	14	TGTGCCAGCAGATCTCAGGGCGGGGGTGAAAAACTGTTTTTT	CASRSQGGGEKLFF
TRBD2	NA	TRBV5-1	TRBJ2-5	16	TGCGCCAGCAGCCCTAGCGGGGGGGCCTTCGGGGAGACCCAGTACTTC	CASSPSGGAFGETQYF
TRBD2	once	TRBV3-1/TRBV3-2	TRBJ2-5	14	TGTGCCAGCAGCCGTAGCGGGGGGGCAGAGACCCAGTACTTC	CASSRSGGAETQYF